The entry below gives a single T cell receptor (beta chain) sequence along with its context. The antigen is unknown. Here immunoSEQ multiplex PCR was the method, and the copy in TCRdb shows in-frame clones only, minus some. The data hold roughly 90,000 clones, with around nine tenths observed a single time. Between the trimmed V and J ends, which lost 6 bases and 9 bases, there was a span of 12 bases. Germline V gene sequence: CDR1 MNHEY, CDR2 SVGAGI. This CDR3 spans 13 amino acids. This entry belongs to a study of T cell responses to AZD1222 COVID-19 vaccine. The study, taken as a whole, reports: There were vaccine-associated CD4 TCRs across spike, dominant at 160-218 and 743-854.

The sequencing here drew on peripheral blood, taken on day 0 of MenACWY control vaccination. The clonotype comes from an adult in good health. The V gene is TRBV6-5, the J gene TRBJ1-6; D is uncertain. CDR3 sequence: CASSGSGASPLHF. The CDR3 DNA reads TGTGCCAGCAGCGGGTCAGGAGCTTCACCCCTCCACTTT.